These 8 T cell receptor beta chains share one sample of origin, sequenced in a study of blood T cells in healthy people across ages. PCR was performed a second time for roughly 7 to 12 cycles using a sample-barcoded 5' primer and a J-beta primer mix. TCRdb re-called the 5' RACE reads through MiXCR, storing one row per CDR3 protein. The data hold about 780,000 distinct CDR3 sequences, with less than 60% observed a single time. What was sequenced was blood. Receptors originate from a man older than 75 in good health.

CDR3 sequence reads: CASSAQGQRRQFF. The CDR3 DNA is TGTGCCAGCAGCGCCCAGGGTCAGCGGAGGCAGTTCTTC. The J gene is TRBJ2-1, the V gene TRBV9; D may correspond to TRBD1 or TRBD2 (5 bases each). The germline V gene encodes CDR1 SGDLS and CDR2 YYNGEE. The CDR3 is 13 residues long. V was clipped by 3 bases and J by 12 bases, with 16 bases between them.

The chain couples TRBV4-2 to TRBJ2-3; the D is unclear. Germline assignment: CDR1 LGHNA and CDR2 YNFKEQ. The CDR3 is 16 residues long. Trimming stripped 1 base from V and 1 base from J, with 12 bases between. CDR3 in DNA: TGTGCCAGCAGCCAAGGCAGTCTGAAGGGCACAGATACGCAGTATTTT. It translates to CASSQGSLKGTDTQYF.

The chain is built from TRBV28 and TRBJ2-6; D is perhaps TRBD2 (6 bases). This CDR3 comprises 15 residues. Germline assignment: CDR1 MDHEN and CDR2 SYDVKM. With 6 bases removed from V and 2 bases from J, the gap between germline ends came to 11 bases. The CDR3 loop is CASRGTGAGANVLTF. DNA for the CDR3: TGTGCCAGCAGGGGGACGGGGGCTGGGGCCAACGTCCTGACTTTC.

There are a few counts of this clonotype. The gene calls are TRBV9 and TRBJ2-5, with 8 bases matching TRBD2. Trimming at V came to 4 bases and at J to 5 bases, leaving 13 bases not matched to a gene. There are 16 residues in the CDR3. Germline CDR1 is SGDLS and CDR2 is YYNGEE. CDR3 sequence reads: CASSTGRTSSEETQYF. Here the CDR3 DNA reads TGTGCCAGCAGCACCGGACGGACTAGCTCGGAGGAGACCCAGTACTTC.

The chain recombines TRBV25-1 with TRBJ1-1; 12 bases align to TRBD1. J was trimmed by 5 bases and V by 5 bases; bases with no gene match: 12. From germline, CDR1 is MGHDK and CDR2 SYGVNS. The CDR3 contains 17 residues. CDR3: CASSPRAGQGAWTEAFF. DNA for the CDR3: TGTGCCAGCAGTCCTAGGGCGGGACAGGGGGCGTGGACTGAAGCTTTCTTT.

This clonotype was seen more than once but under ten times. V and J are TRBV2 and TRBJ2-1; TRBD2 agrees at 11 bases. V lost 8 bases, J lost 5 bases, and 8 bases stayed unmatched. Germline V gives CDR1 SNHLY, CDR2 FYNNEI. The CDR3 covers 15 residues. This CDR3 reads CASRPGTSGNNEQFF. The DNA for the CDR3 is TGTGCCAGCCGACCTGGGACTAGCGGTAACAATGAGCAGTTCTTC.

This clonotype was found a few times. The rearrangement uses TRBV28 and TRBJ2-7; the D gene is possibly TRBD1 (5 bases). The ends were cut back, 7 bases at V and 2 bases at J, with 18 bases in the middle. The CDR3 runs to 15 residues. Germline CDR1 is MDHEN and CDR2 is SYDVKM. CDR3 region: CASTVGSWGTYEQYF. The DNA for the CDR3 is TGTGCCAGCACCGTAGGCTCGTGGGGCACCTACGAGCAGTACTTC.

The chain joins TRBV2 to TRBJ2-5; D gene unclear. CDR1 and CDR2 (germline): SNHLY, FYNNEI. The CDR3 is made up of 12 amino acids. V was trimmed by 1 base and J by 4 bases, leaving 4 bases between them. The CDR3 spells CASSEVRETQYF. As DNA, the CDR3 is TGTGCCAGCAGTGAAGTTAGAGAGACCCAGTACTTC. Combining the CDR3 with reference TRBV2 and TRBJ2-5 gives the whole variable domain EPEVTQTPSHQVTQMGQEVILRCVPISNHLYFYWYRQILGQKVEFLVSFYNNEISEKSEIFDDQFSVERPDGSNFTLKIRSTKLEDSAMYFCASSEVRETQYFGPGTRLLVL.